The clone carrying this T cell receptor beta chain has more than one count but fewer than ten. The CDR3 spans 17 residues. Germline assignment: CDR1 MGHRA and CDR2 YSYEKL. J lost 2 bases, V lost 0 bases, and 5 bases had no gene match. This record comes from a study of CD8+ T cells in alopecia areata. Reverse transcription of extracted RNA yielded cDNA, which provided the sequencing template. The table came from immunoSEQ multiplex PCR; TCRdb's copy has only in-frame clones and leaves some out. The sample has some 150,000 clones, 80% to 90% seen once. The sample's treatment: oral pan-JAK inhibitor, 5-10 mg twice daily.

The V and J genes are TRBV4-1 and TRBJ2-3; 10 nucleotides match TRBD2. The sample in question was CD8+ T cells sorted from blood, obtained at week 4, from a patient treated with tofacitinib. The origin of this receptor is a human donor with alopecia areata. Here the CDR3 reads CASSQDLAGAITDTQYF. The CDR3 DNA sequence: TGCGCCAGCAGCCAAGATCTAGCGGGGGCTATCACAGATACGCAGTATTTT.